The present TCR beta chain was sequenced within a study of T-cell reconstitution after alpha-beta-depleted transplantation in children. Using unique molecular identifiers, the investigators prepared the TCRbeta library. TCRdb re-called the PCR reads with MiXCR, one entry per CDR3 protein. The table records about 460,000 distinct CDR3 sequences, 9.5% to 12% of them present only once. A word on this clonotype: The junction does not match germline at one end; this may be a read error.

This sequence was found in a female patient aged 2-10 years who had a stem cell transplant for aplastic anemia, so the T cells may come from the graft donor. The sequencing used PBMCs, mostly from graft donor cells, collected 180 days after TCRalphabeta/CD19-depleted stem cell transplant.

This chain's CDR3 is CVSKNTEAFF. DNA of the CDR3: TGTGTCAGCAAGAACACTGAAGCTTTCTTT. The genes are TRBV6-6 and TRBJ1-1; no clear D gene. The length of the CDR3 is 10 residues. CDR1 MNHNY and CDR2 SVGAGI come from the germline V gene (reference sequence).